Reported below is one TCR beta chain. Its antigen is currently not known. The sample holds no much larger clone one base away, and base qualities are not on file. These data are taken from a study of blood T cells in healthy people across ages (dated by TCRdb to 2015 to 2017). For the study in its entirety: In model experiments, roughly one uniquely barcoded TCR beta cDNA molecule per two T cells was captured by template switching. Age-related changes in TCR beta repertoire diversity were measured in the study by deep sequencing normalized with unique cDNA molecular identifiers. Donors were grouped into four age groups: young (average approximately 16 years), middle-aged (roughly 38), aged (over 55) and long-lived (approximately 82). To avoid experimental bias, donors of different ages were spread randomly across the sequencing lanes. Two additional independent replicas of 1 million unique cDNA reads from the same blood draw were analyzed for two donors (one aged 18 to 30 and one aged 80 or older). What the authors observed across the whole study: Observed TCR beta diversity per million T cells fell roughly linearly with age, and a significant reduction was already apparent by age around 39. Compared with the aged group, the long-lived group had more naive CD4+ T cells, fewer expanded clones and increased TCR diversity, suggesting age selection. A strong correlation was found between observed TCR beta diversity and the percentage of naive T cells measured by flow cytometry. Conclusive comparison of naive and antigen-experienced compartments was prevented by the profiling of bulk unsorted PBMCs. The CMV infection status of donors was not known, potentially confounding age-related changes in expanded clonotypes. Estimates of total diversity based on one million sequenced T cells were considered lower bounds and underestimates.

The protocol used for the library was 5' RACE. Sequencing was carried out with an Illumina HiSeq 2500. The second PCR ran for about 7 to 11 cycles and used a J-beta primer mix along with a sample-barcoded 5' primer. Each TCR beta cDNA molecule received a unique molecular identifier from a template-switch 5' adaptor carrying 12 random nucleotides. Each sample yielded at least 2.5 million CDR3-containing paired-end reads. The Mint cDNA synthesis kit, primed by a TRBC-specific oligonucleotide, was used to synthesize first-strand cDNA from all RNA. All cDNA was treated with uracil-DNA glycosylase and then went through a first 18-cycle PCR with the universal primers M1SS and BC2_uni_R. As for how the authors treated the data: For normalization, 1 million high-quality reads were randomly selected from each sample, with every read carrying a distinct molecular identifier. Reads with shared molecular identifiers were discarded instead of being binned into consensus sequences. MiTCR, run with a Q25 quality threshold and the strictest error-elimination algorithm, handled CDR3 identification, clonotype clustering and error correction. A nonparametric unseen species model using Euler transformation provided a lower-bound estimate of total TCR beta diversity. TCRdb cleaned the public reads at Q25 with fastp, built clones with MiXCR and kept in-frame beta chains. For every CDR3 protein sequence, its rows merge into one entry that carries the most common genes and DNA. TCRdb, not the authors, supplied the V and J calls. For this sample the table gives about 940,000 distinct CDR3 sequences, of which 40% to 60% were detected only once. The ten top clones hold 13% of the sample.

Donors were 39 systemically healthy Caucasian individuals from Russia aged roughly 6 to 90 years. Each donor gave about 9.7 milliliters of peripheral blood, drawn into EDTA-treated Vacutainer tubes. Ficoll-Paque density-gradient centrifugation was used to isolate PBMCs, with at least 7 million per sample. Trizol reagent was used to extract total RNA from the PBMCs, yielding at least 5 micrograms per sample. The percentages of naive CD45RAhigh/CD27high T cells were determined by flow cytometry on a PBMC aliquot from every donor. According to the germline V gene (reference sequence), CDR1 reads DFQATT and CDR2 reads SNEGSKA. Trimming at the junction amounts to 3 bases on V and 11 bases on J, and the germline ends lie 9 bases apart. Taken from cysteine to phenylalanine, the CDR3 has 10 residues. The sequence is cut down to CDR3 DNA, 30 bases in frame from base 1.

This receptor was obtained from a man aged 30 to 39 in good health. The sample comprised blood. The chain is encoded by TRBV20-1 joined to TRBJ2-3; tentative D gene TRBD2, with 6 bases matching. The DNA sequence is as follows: TGCAGTGCTAGGGGGGGTGTGCAGTATTTT. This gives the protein CSARGGVQYF.